The entry below gives a single T cell receptor beta chain sequence along with its context. These data belong to a study of blood T cell repertoires in COVID-19. The study counted Cohort 3 donors as recovered given two negative PCRs, clearance, or symptom resolution. Data came from immunoSEQ multiplex PCR; TCRdb stores just in-frame clones and leaves some out. The sample carries 490,000 or so clones, 85% to 90% recorded once. Trimming stripped 9 bases from V and 2 bases from J, with 10 bases between. The CDR3 is 12 amino acids. CDR1 and CDR2 (germline): LGHDT, YNNKEL (reference sequence). The sequence was obtained from a woman between 40 and 55 years old who had recovered from COVID-19. The gene calls are TRBV3-1 (or the pseudogene TRBV3-2) and TRBJ1-1; no reliable D call. The sample consisted of PBMCs or T cells enriched from blood (not recorded which). This CDR3 is CASRTLNTEAFF. As DNA, the CDR3 is TGTGCCAGTAGGACTTTAAACACTGAAGCTTTCTTT.